This record looks at one T cell receptor beta chain sequence and its context. Antigen unknown. CD4+ cells underwent separation, giving CD45RA+ naive and CD45RA-negative memory subsets. Germline V lookup: CDR1 SQVTM, CDR2 ANQGSEA. V shed 6 bases, J shed 0 bases, and the junction held 8 bases outside the gene matches. The CDR3 spans 15 residues. TCRdb's table, derived via immunoSEQ multiplex PCR, lists solely in-frame clones and lacks some. The sample shows 2 million to 2.5 million clones, 85% to 95% of them seen only once. This sample was taken from a study of shared clonotypes between healthy human individuals. The study, taken as a whole, reports: Sorted-subset sequencing was shown by rarefaction to be incomplete despite large depth.

Sequencing input: naive CD4+ T cells sorted from blood. Indicated subset: CD45RA+ positively selected. The V gene is TRBV29-1, the J gene TRBJ1-1; 9 bases map to TRBD1. The TCR originated in a man aged 18-30 years in good health. The CDR3 loop is CSVHPGTGLNTEAFF. The DNA for the CDR3 is TGCAGCGTCCACCCCGGGACAGGGCTGAACACTGAAGCTTTCTTT.